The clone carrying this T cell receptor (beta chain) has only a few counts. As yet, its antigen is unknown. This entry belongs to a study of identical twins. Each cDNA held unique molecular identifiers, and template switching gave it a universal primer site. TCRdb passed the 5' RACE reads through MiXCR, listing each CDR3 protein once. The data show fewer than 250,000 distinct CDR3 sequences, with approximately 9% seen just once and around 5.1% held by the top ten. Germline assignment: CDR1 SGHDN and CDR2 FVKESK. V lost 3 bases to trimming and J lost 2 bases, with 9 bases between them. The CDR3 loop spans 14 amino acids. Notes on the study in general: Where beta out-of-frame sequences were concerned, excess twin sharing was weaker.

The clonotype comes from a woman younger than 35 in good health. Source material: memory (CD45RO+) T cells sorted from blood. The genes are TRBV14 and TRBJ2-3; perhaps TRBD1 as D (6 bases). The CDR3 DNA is TGTGCCAGCAGCCACGGACAGTACACAGATACGCAGTATTTT. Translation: CASSHGQYTDTQYF.